The 20 T cell receptor beta chains below were found in one sample sequenced in a study of graft-versus-host responses after intestinal transplantation. Data came from immunoSEQ multiplex PCR; TCRdb stores just in-frame clones and leaves some out. The data show 70,000 to 95,000 clones, with about 93% seen just once and about 1.1% held by the top ten. For these TCRs, the target antigens are not known. Sequencing used unstimulated CD8+ T cells sorted from spleen or lymph node cells, obtained before transplant. The receptors come from a human donor who was the organ donor for an intestinal transplant.

V and J are TRBV7-2 and TRBJ2-5, with TRBD2 identical over 7 bases. The CDR3 contains 15 residues. The germline CDR1 and CDR2 sequences are SGHTA and FQGNSA. V dropped 4 bases and J dropped 4; count of bases not matched to a gene: 9. CDR3 in DNA: TGTGCCAGCAGCTACGGCGGGGGAAGGCGAGAGACCCAGTACTTC. It encodes CASSYGGGRRETQYF.

This chain links TRBV27 with TRBJ2-7; 9 nucleotides match TRBD2. The CDR3 runs to 14 residues. The J segment lost 4 bases and the V segment lost 3 bases, leaving 4 bases of the junction unmatched. Germline V gene data show CDR1 as MNHEY and CDR2 as SMNVEV (reference sequence). CDR3 amino acids: CASSFGGGDYEQYF. CDR3 sequence (DNA): TGTGCCAGCAGTTTTGGCGGGGGGGATTACGAGCAGTACTTC.

The chain carries TRBV9 and TRBJ2-2; 7 bases are a match to TRBD1. The CDR3 length is 15 residues. Germline V lookup: CDR1 SGDLS, CDR2 YYNGEE. With 3 bases clipped from V and 2 bases from J, the junction kept 4 bases outside the gene matches. The CDR3 here is CASSGDRANTGELFF. The CDR3 DNA sequence: TGTGCCAGCAGCGGCGACAGGGCCAACACCGGGGAGCTGTTTTTT.

This clone was detected once. V is TRBV6-5 and J is TRBJ2-7; 9 nucleotides agree with TRBD2. The V segment lost 0 bases and the J segment 2 bases; nucleotides outside the gene matches: 5. Germline V gene data show CDR1 as MNHEY and CDR2 as SVGAGI. The CDR3 is 16 amino acids. The CDR3 loop reads CASSYSLAGVTYEQYF. CDR3 nucleotides: TGTGCCAGCAGTTACTCCTTAGCGGGGGTGACCTACGAGCAGTACTTC.

V is TRBV7-3 and J is TRBJ2-1, with 7 bases identical to TRBD2. V shed 0 bases and J 2 bases; nucleotides not matched to a gene: 4. In germline, CDR1 is SGHTA, CDR2 FQGTGA. The CDR3 loop spans 16 amino acids. The CDR3 sequence: CASSLTPGGTYNEQFF. The CDR3 nucleotides are TGTGCCAGCAGCTTAACGCCGGGGGGTACCTACAATGAGCAGTTCTTC. Drawing the rest from reference TRBV7-3 and TRBJ2-1, the complete variable domain is GAGVSQTPSNKVTEKGKYVELRCDPISGHTALYWYRQSLGQGPEFLIYFQGTGAADDSGLPNDRFFAVRPEGSVSTLKIQRTERGDSAVYLCASSLTPGGTYNEQFFGPGTRLTVL.

The chain uses TRBV19 and TRBJ2-6; 9 nucleotides line up with TRBD1. Per the germline V gene, CDR1 is LNHDA and CDR2 is SQIVND (reference sequence). J lost 3 bases, V lost 7 bases, and 7 bases had no gene match. CDR3 length equals 16 residues. CDR3 sequence: CASIRTGASGANVLTF. The CDR3 region has the DNA TGTGCCAGTATCCGGACAGGGGCAAGTGGGGCCAACGTCCTGACTTTC.

The chain combines TRBV19 with TRBJ2-3; D uncertain. Trimming removed 3 bases from V and 2 bases from J, with 9 bases in between. Germline loops: CDR1 LNHDA, CDR2 SQIVND (reference sequence). This CDR3 has 14 residues. The CDR3 DNA reads TGTGCCAGTAGTATGGCCCTAGACACAGATACGCAGTATTTT. Amino acids: CASSMALDTDTQYF.

The chain employs TRBV13 and TRBJ1-2; D is unclear. CDR1 and CDR2 (germline): PRHDT, FYEKMQ (reference sequence). V gave up 3 bases and J gave up 2 bases, with 13 bases separating them. The CDR3 runs 15 residues. DNA for the CDR3: TGTGCCAGCAGCTTCTCGTCGGAGGCAAACTATGGCTACACCTTC. Translating it yields CASSFSSEANYGYTF.

V gene TRBV7-6 combines with J gene TRBJ1-2; D gene uncertain. The CDR3 runs to 13 residues. CDR1 and CDR2 from the germline V gene are SGHVS and FNYEAQ. V lost 3 bases and J lost 4, with 9 bases in between. CDR3 region: CASSFGIAYGYTF. The CDR3 nucleotides are TGTGCCAGCAGCTTCGGGATCGCCTATGGCTACACCTTC.

The J gene is TRBJ1-5, the V gene TRBV18, with D uncertain. The V and J ends lost 2 bases and 5 bases respectively, with 10 bases between them. The CDR3 length is 14 residues. Germline-derived CDR1 and CDR2 are KGHSH and LQKENI. As DNA, the CDR3 is TGTGCCAGCTCACCAGGGAGAGAGGATCAGCCCCAGCATTTT. Protein product: CASSPGREDQPQHF.

This clone occurred once. This sequence joins TRBV9 and TRBJ2-7; D perhaps matches TRBD2 (5 bases). Trimming pared 4 bases from V and 4 bases from J, leaving 15 bases between. Germline CDR1 is SGDLS and CDR2 is YYNGEE. The CDR3 extends over 14 amino acids. CDR3 sequence (DNA): TGTGCCAGCAGCTTTACGGGGTCGGGGTACGAGCAGTACTTC. As protein: CASSFTGSGYEQYF.

CDR3 in DNA: TGTGCCAGCAGCCATCCCCGGGGTCAACAGTTCTTC. Encoded protein: CASSHPRGQQFF. The chain recombines TRBV6-5 with TRBJ2-1; possible D gene TRBD2, 5 bases. V lost 6 bases, J lost 13 bases, and 16 bases lay in between. This CDR3 comprises 12 residues. Germline V gene lookup returns CDR1 MNHEY and CDR2 SVGAGI.

The CDR3 coding sequence is TGTGCCAGTAGACTCCCGGGACAGGGGGCGCAGCCCCAGCATTTT. The encoded protein is CASRLPGQGAQPQHF. The chain is built from TRBV19 and TRBJ1-5, with 12 bases matching TRBD1. CDR1 LNHDA and CDR2 SQIVND come from the germline V gene (reference sequence). The CDR3 length is 15 residues. V shed 6 bases, J shed 7 bases, and the junction held 7 bases outside the gene matches.

The chain uses TRBV28 and TRBJ2-7, with D perhaps TRBD1 (6 bases). The germline CDR1 and CDR2 sequences are MDHEN and SYDVKM. There are 14 residues in the CDR3. V lost 8 bases and J 0 bases, leaving 14 bases between the germline ends. The CDR3 protein is CASLETGSSYEQYF. DNA of the CDR3: TGTGCCAGCCTAGAAACAGGGTCCTCCTACGAGCAGTACTTC. The variable domain in full, with the rest retrieved from reference TRBV28 and TRBJ2-7, is DVKVTQSSRYLVKRTGEKVFLECVQDMDHENMFWYRQDPGLGLRLIYFSYDVKMKEKGDIPEGYSVSREKKERFSLILESASTNQTSMYLCASLETGSSYEQYFGPGTRLTVT.

J is TRBJ1-2 and V is TRBV5-6; 11 nucleotides agree with TRBD1. The ends lost 0 bases at V and 5 bases at J; junction bases unmatched: 6. The germline V gene has CDR1 SGHDT and CDR2 YYEEEE. The CDR3 is 16 residues long. In DNA form, the CDR3 reads TGTGCCAGCAGCTTGGAGGGGACAGGGGGAGATTATGGCTACACCTTC. It translates to CASSLEGTGGDYGYTF. Drawing the rest from reference TRBV5-6 and TRBJ1-2, the complete variable domain is DAGVTQSPTHLIKTRGQQVTLRCSPKSGHDTVSWYQQALGQGPQFIFQYYEEEERQRGNFPDRFSGHQFPNYSSELNVNALLLGDSALYLCASSLEGTGGDYGYTFGSGTRLTVV.

The rearrangement joins TRBV19 to TRBJ1-2; D might be TRBD1 (6 bases). CDR3 length: 13 residues. Germline V gene data show CDR1 as LNHDA and CDR2 as SQIVND (reference sequence). With 3 bases removed from V and 3 bases from J, the gap between germline ends came to 8 bases. The CDR3 loop is CASSMGQYYGYTF. In DNA form, the CDR3 reads TGTGCCAGTAGTATGGGACAATACTATGGCTACACCTTC.

This clone was detected once. This sequence joins TRBV19 and TRBJ1-2, with 7 nucleotides matching TRBD1. The CDR3 totals 12 residues. The trim removed 8 bases at V and 8 bases at J, leaving 8 bases unmatched. In germline, CDR1 is LNHDA, CDR2 SQIVND (reference sequence). In DNA form, the CDR3 reads TGTGCCAGTCAGACAGGGTATAACGGCTACACCTTC. It specifies CASQTGYNGYTF.

A few counts support this clone. This chain joins TRBV4-3 and TRBJ2-7; 9 bases are shared with TRBD2. Trimming removed 3 bases from V and 4 bases from J; junction bases left unmatched: 7. Germline V gene lookup returns CDR1 LGHNA and CDR2 YSLEER. CDR3 length equals 15 residues. The CDR3 DNA sequence: TGCGCCAGCAGCCACCTACTAGCGGGCCAGTACGAGCAGTACTTC. Residues: CASSHLLAGQYEQYF.

This rearrangement joins TRBV7-8 to TRBJ1-6, with a tentative D call TRBD1 (6 bases). Germline CDR1 and CDR2: SGHVS and FQNEAQ. V was clipped by 7 bases and J by 4 bases, with 23 bases between them. The CDR3 contains 18 residues. As DNA, the CDR3 is TGTGCCAGCACCGAAGCAGGCCAGGGGATTCTTTATAATTCACCCCTCCACTTT. The encoded protein is CASTEAGQGILYNSPLHF.

This chain uses TRBV4-3 with TRBJ2-7, with TRBD2 identical over 8 bases. Germline V CDR1 and CDR2: LGHNA, YSLEER. The V and J ends lost 0 bases and 4 bases, in that order; junction bases with no gene match: 5. The CDR3 spans 15 residues. CDR3 amino acids: CASSQEKRELYEQYF. The CDR3 DNA sequence: TGCGCCAGCAGCCAAGAGAAGCGGGAGTTGTACGAGCAGTACTTC.